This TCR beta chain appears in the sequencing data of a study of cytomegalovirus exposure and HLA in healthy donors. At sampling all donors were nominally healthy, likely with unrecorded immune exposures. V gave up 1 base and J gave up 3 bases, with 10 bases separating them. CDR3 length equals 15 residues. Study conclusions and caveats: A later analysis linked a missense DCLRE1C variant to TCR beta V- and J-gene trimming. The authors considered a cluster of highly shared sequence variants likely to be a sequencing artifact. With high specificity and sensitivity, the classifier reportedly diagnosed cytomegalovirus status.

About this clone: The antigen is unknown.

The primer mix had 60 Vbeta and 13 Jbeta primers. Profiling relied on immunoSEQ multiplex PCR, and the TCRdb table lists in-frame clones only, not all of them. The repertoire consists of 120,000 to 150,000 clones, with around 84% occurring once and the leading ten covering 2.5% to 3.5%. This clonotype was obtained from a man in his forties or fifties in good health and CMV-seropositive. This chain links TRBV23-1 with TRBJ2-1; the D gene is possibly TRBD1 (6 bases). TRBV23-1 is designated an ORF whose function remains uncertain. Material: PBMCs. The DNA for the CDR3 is TGCGCCAGCAGTCAATTTTACAGGGACTACAATGAGCAGTTCTTC. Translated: CASSQFYRDYNEQFF.